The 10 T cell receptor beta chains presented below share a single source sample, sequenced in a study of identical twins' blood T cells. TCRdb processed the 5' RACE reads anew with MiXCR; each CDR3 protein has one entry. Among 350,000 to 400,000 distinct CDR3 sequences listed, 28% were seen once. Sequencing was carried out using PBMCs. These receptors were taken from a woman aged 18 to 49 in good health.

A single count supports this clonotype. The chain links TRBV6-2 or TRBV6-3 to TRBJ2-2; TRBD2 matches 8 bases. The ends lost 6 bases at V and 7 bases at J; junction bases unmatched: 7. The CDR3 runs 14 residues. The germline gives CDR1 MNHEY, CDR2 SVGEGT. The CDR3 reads CASRLPTSVGELFF. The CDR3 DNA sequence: TGTGCCAGCAGATTACCGACTAGCGTCGGGGAGCTGTTTTTT.

CDR3 DNA: TGCAGTGCTAAATCCGGGGACAGGGTGTTGTACACTGAAGCTTTCTTT. Its protein product is CSAKSGDRVLYTEAFF. The chain employs TRBV20-1 and TRBJ1-1; 9 nucleotides agree with TRBD1. J gave up 3 bases and V 4 bases, and 12 bases lay outside the gene matches. Germline V lookup: CDR1 DFQATT, CDR2 SNEGSKA (reference sequence). There are 16 residues in the CDR3.

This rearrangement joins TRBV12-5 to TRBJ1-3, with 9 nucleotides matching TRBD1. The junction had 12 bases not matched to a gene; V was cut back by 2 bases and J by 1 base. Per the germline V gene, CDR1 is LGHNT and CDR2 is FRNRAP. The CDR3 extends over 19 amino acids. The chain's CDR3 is CASGLPGQGRRGSGNTIYF. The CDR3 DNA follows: TGTGCTAGTGGTTTGCCGGGACAGGGTCGCAGGGGGTCTGGAAACACCATATATTTT.

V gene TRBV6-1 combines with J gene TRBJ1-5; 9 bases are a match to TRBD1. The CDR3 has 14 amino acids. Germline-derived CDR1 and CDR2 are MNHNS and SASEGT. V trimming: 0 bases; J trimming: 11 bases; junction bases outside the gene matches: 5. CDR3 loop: CASSEADRGRSQHF. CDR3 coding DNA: TGTGCCAGCAGTGAAGCCGACAGGGGGAGGTCCCAGCATTTT.

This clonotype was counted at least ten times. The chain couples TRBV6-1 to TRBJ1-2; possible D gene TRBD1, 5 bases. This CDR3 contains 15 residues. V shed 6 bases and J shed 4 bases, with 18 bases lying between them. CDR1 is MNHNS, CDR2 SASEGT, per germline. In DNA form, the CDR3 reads TGTGCCAGCAGGACCCATTCCCGGGGGGTCTATGGCTACACCTTC. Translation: CASRTHSRGVYGYTF.

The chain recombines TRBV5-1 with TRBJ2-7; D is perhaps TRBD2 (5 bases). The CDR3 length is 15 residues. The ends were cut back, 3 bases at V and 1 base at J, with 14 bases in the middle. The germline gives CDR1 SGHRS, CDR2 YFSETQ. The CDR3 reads CASSSGTWQSYEQYF. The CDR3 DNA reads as TGCGCCAGCAGCTCGGGAACATGGCAATCCTACGAGCAGTACTTC. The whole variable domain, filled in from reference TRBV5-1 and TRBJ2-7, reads KAGVTQTPRYLIKTRGQQVTLSCSPISGHRSVSWYQQTPGQGLQFLFEYFSETQRNKGNFPGRFSGRQFSNSRSEMNVSTLELGDSALYLCASSSGTWQSYEQYFGPGTRLTVT.

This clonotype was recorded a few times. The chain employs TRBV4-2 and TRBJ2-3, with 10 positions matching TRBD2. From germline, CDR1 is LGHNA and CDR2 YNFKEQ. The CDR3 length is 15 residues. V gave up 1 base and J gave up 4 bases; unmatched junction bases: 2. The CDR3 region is CASSQALAGADTQYF. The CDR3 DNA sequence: TGTGCCAGCAGCCAAGCTCTAGCGGGAGCAGATACGCAGTATTTT.

DNA of the CDR3: TGTGCCAGCAGCCGCAGCCGACTAGCGGGTCTTTTCTCCGGGGAGCTGTTTTTT. Protein product: CASSRSRLAGLFSGELFF. This chain uses TRBV7-2 with TRBJ2-2, with 10 nucleotides matching TRBD2. With 5 bases clipped from V and 6 bases from J, the junction kept 15 bases outside the gene matches. The CDR3 has 18 amino acids. Germline assignment: CDR1 SGHTA and CDR2 FQGNSA. The full variable domain, completed using reference TRBV7-2 and TRBJ2-2, is GAGVSQSPSNKVTEKGKDVELRCDPISGHTALYWYRQSLGQGLEFLIYFQGNSAPDKSGLPSDRFSAERTGGSVSTLTIQRTQQEDSAVYLCASSRSRLAGLFSGELFFGEGSRLTVL.

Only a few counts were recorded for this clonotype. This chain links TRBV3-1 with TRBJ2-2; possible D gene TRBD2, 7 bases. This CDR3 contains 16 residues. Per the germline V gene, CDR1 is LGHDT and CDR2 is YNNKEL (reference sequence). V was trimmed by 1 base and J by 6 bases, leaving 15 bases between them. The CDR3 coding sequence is TGTGCCAGCAGCCAAGTGCCGCGGGGGACATCCGGGGAGCTGTTTTTT. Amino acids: CASSQVPRGTSGELFF.

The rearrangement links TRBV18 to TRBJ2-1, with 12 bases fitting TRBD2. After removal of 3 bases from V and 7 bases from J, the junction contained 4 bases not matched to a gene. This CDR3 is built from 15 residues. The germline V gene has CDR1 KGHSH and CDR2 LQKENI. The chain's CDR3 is CASSPDLAGGNEQFF. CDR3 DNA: TGTGCCAGCTCACCGGACCTAGCGGGGGGGAATGAGCAGTTCTTC.